These 3 T cell receptor beta chains came from one sample sequenced in a study of monozygotic twins with inflammatory bowel disease. TCRdb reprocessed the 5' RACE reads and keeps a single row for each CDR3 protein, giving no DNA. The table lists 200,000 to 250,000 distinct CDR3 sequences, with 1.5% to 2% in the top ten. The source material was blood. These receptors originate from a human donor with ulcerative colitis or Crohn's disease, or a healthy co-twin of an affected twin (not recorded which).

The rearrangement links TRBV6-5 to TRBJ2-5; the TRBD1 assignment by TCRdb is unverifiable without DNA. Germline V lookup: CDR1 MNHEY, CDR2 SVGAGI. The CDR3 is 13 residues long. CDR3 region: CASSRGSIETQYF.

The rearrangement links TRBV18 to TRBJ1-2; TCRdb calls TRBD1, which cannot be checked without DNA. The length of the CDR3 is 16 residues. Germline-derived CDR1 and CDR2 are KGHSH and LQKENI. The CDR3 sequence: CASSPDGGAYNYGYTF.

The V call is TRBV4-1, the J call TRBJ2-6. The V gene's germline CDR1 is MGHRA and CDR2 YSYEKL. The CDR3 sequence is 16 residues long. The CDR3 here is CASSQGSSSGANVLTF.